The source of this T cell receptor beta chain is a study of blood T cells in healthy people across ages. Then a second PCR, running roughly 7 to 11 cycles, was carried out with a sample-barcoded 5' primer and a J-beta primer mix. MiXCR, applied by TCRdb to the 5' RACE reads, yields one record per CDR3 protein. In the table there are about 570,000 distinct CDR3 sequences, roughly a quarter of which are singletons. V was clipped by 7 bases and J by 4 bases, with 10 bases between them. The CDR3 is made up of 12 amino acids. CDR1 LNHDA and CDR2 SQIVND come from the germline V gene (reference sequence). These data also formed part of another study, on T cells of mothers and their children.

This sequence originates from a boy between 2 and 15 years old in good health. Material for sequencing was blood. The chain recombines TRBV19 with TRBJ1-1; tentative D call: TRBD1 (5 bases). CDR3 nucleotide sequence: TGTGCCAGTACGGGTGGGGGCACTGAAGCTTTCTTT. Encoded protein: CASTGGGTEAFF. Drawing the rest from reference TRBV19 and TRBJ1-1, the complete variable domain is DGGITQSPKYLFRKEGQNVTLSCEQNLNHDAMYWYRQDPGQGLRLIYYSQIVNDFQKGDIAEGYSVSREKKESFPLTVTSAQKNPTAFYLCASTGGGTEAFFGQGTRLTVV.